A single sample gave rise to the 21 T cell receptor beta chains below, sequenced in a study of regulatory T cells in long-lasting Graves disease. Time point indicated: persistent/refractory GD, antithyroid drugs over 5 years with positive TRAb. PBMCs were the source of the RNA used for TCR sequencing. Assembly of TCR beta libraries relied on iRepertoire HTBI primers together with Arm-PCR of CDR3 regions. TCRdb used MiXCR to reprocess the multiplex PCR reads, holding one entry per CDR3 protein. The repertoire holds some 440,000 distinct CDR3 sequences, around 20% seen once, with over 7.5% in the top ten. Sequenced here: peripheral blood mononuclear cells (PBMCs), sampled when the disease was refractory, from a patient treated with antithyroid drugs. These receptors were collected from a female donor with Graves disease.

This clonotype has more than one count but fewer than ten. This sequence joins TRBV5-4 and TRBJ2-7, with 8 nucleotides matching TRBD1. The CDR3 covers 16 residues. After removal of 0 bases from V and 6 bases from J, the junction contained 11 bases not matched to a gene. The V gene's germline CDR1 is SGHNT and CDR2 YYREEE (reference sequence). The CDR3 loop reads CASSLAPPQGEIEQYF. The CDR3 bases are TGTGCCAGCAGCTTGGCGCCTCCACAGGGGGAGATCGAGCAGTACTTC.

The table lists this clonotype with a few counts. This chain joins TRBV5-1 and TRBJ2-2; the D gene is possibly TRBD2 (6 bases). Trimming shortened V by 1 base and J by 7 bases, and 20 bases separated the two germline ends. The CDR3 spans 17 residues. The germline V gene has CDR1 SGHRS and CDR2 YFSETQ. CDR3 region: CASSLPRAQGGGGELFF. CDR3 DNA sequence: TGCGCCAGCAGCTTGCCCCGGGCGCAGGGAGGTGGCGGGGAGCTGTTTTTT.

Many counts were recorded for this clonotype. V and J are TRBV20-1 and TRBJ2-7; 12 bases line up with TRBD2. V lost 5 bases to trimming and J lost 4 bases; unmatched junction nucleotides: 6. The CDR3 runs 14 residues. CDR1 DFQATT and CDR2 SNEGSKA come from the germline V gene (reference sequence). The CDR3 DNA follows: TGCAGTGCTTCCCTAGCGGGAGGGCCATACGAGCAGTACTTC. Translated: CSASLAGGPYEQYF.

As to this clonotype: It is likely a read error, because the conserved phenylalanine at the end of the CDR3 is missing. The genes are TRBV27 and TRBJ1-1; unclear D gene. Germline V gives CDR1 MNHEY, CDR2 SMNVEV (reference sequence). This CDR3 has 13 residues. The V end lost 2 bases, the J end lost 0 bases, and 4 bases lay between the germline ends. The CDR3 reads CASSLVVNTEAFS. DNA of the CDR3: TGTGCCAGCAGTTTAGTAGTGAACACTGAAGCTTTCTCT.

V is TRBV19 and J is TRBJ1-1, with D possibly matching TRBD1 (5 bases). V gave up 1 base and J gave up 0 bases, with 6 bases separating them. CDR1 is LNHDA and CDR2 is SQIVND in the germline V gene (reference sequence). The CDR3 spans 14 residues. The CDR3 here is CASSIGQLNTEAFF. As DNA, the CDR3 is TGTGCCAGTAGTATAGGACAGTTGAACACTGAAGCTTTCTTT.

The genes are TRBV30 and TRBJ2-2, with D possibly matching TRBD2 (6 bases). Germline V gives CDR1 GTSNPN, CDR2 SVGIG (reference sequence). This CDR3 is built from 18 residues. Trimming took 3 bases from V and 5 from J, leaving 25 bases between them. CDR3 sequence reads: CAWRLALGGRDLTGELFF. The CDR3 nucleotides are TGTGCCTGGAGACTAGCCTTGGGGGGTCGGGATTTGACCGGGGAGCTGTTTTTT.

The chain combines TRBV5-1 with TRBJ2-2, with 13 positions matching TRBD2. The V and J ends lost 1 base and 7 bases, in that order; junction bases with no gene match: 13. The germline V gene has CDR1 SGHRS and CDR2 YFSETQ. The CDR3 loop spans 19 amino acids. The CDR3 DNA reads as TGCGCCAGCAGCTTGAGGGGACCGGGACTAGCGGGAATGGACGGGGAGCTGTTTTTT. It codes for CASSLRGPGLAGMDGELFF.

Note on this clonotype: This could be a read error, since a much larger clone is one nucleotide away. This chain uses TRBV10-3 with TRBJ2-5; 7 positions match TRBD1. In germline, CDR1 is ENHRY, CDR2 SYGVKD. With 8 bases clipped from V and 5 bases from J, the junction kept 11 bases outside the gene matches. This CDR3 spans 14 amino acids. This CDR3 is CAIGGGQERETQYF. The CDR3 DNA reads TGTGCCATCGGAGGAGGACAGGAGCGGGAGACCCAGTACTTC.

The J gene is TRBJ2-7, the V gene TRBV9; a weak D match, TRBD2 (5 bases). The CDR3 consists of 15 residues. Germline V gene sequence: CDR1 SGDLS, CDR2 YYNGEE. Trimming took 3 bases from V and 4 from J, leaving 17 bases between them. The CDR3 DNA follows: TGTGCCAGCAGCGGAGGACCGGGATACGGGTACGAGCAGTACTTC. Encoded protein: CASSGGPGYGYEQYF.

Regarding this clonotype: Being one base from a much bigger clone, this may be a read error. The chain uses TRBV6-5 and TRBJ1-1; D ambiguous. The V gene lost 0 bases and the J gene lost 0 bases, with 5 bases spanning the gap. Germline values: CDR1 MNHEY, CDR2 SVGAGI. This CDR3 contains 14 residues. The chain's CDR3 is CASSYSTMNTEAFF. In DNA, the CDR3 is TGTGCCAGCAGTTACTCGACGATGAACACTGAAGCTTTCTTT.

The rearrangement uses TRBV7-6 and TRBJ2-7; 8 nucleotides line up with TRBD1. The V gene end was trimmed by 1 base and the J gene end by 4 bases; junction bases not matched to a gene: 12. Germline V gives CDR1 SGHVS, CDR2 FNYEAQ. The CDR3 has 17 residues. The CDR3 nucleotides are TGTGCCAGCAGCTTAGGCGCGACAGGGGTAGGAAATTACGAGCAGTACTTC. Amino acids: CASSLGATGVGNYEQYF.

The table lists this clonotype with many counts. This rearrangement joins TRBV20-1 to TRBJ2-5, with TRBD1 matching over 8 bases. Trimming removed 6 bases from V and 5 bases from J; junction bases left unmatched: 5. Germline V CDR1 and CDR2: DFQATT, SNEGSKA (reference sequence). CDR3 length: 12 residues. This CDR3 reads CSARQGPETQYF. Written as DNA, the CDR3 is TGCAGTGCCCGACAGGGGCCGGAGACCCAGTACTTC.

This clonotype was detected many times. The rearrangement uses TRBV10-3 and TRBJ2-2; TRBD1 is a possible D gene (6 bases). V shed 11 bases and J shed 4 bases, with 14 bases lying between them. Germline V gene lookup returns CDR1 ENHRY and CDR2 SYGVKD. The length of the CDR3 is 13 residues. CDR3 sequence reads: CALKTGPTGELFF. For the CDR3, the DNA is TGTGCCCTTAAGACAGGACCCACCGGGGAGCTGTTTTTT.

This clonotype has a handful of counts. This rearrangement joins TRBV5-4 to TRBJ2-7; 7 bases match TRBD2. CDR3 length equals 17 residues. Germline assignment: CDR1 SGHNT and CDR2 YYREEE (reference sequence). V was clipped by 5 bases and J by 0 bases; unmatched bases: 14. The CDR3 coding sequence is TGTGCCAGCAGTTTACCCCTCGGGCTAGCGGCCTCCTACGAGCAGTACTTC. Amino acid sequence: CASSLPLGLAASYEQYF.

This clonotype was counted at least ten times. This chain links TRBV7-2 with TRBJ2-4; TRBD2 matches at 8 bases. The CDR3 spans 16 residues. Germline assignment: CDR1 SGHTA and CDR2 FQGNSA. V shed 5 bases, J shed 9 bases, and the junction held 15 bases outside the gene matches. In DNA, the CDR3 is TGTGCCAGCAGCAGCCGATCGGGACTAGAAATTTTCATTCAGTACTTC. It encodes CASSSRSGLEIFIQYF. The variable domain in full, completed from reference TRBV7-2 and TRBJ2-4, reads GAGVSQSPSNKVTEKGKDVELRCDPISGHTALYWYRQSLGQGLEFLIYFQGNSAPDKSGLPSDRFSAERTGGSVSTLTIQRTQQEDSAVYLCASSSRSGLEIFIQYFGAGTRLSVL.

This clonotype was recorded many times. J is TRBJ2-7 and V is TRBV11-2; 9 bases are shared with TRBD2. Germline V gene sequence: CDR1 SGHAT, CDR2 FQNNGV. The V segment lost 1 base and the J segment 4 bases; nucleotides outside the gene matches: 2. This CDR3 is 14 amino acids long. CDR3 in amino acids: CASSLATSGYEQYF. CDR3 coding DNA: TGTGCCAGCAGCTTAGCTACTAGCGGGTACGAGCAGTACTTC.

This clonotype was seen repeatedly, ten times or more. The rearrangement uses TRBV11-2 and TRBJ2-5; D is unresolved. The germline V gene has CDR1 SGHAT and CDR2 FQNNGV. This CDR3 has 11 residues. V lost 3 bases to trimming and J lost 9 bases, with 8 bases between them. The CDR3 is CASSFEKAQYF. In nucleotides, the CDR3 is TGTGCCAGCAGCTTTGAGAAGGCCCAGTACTTC.

The chain employs TRBV9 and TRBJ2-7, with 7 bases identical to TRBD2. The CDR3 has 15 amino acids. V shed 0 bases and J 2 bases; nucleotides not matched to a gene: 5. CDR1 is SGDLS, CDR2 YYNGEE, per germline. In DNA form, the CDR3 reads TGTGCCAGCAGCGTAGAAGCGGGAAATCCCTACGAGCAGTACTTC. This codes for CASSVEAGNPYEQYF.

In this sample, this clonotype turned up once. At one of its ends the junction is not consistent with the germline gene, which may arise from a read error. The chain uses TRBV6-1 and TRBJ1-5; 7 bases line up with TRBD1. CDR1 is MNHNS, CDR2 SASEGT, per germline. The CDR3 has 13 residues. The DNA of the CDR3 is TGTGCCAGCAGTCAGGGGGGATATCATCCCCAGCGTTTT. It encodes CASSQGGYHPQRF.

This chain uses TRBV4-3 with TRBJ2-7; 7 positions agree with TRBD2. This CDR3 is built from 16 residues. CDR1 and CDR2 from the germline V gene are LGHNA and YSLEER. Losses at the gene ends were 0 bases for V and 6 bases for J; bases not matched to a gene: 11. CDR3 loop: CASSQDSASGATEQYF. The DNA for the CDR3 is TGCGCCAGCAGCCAAGATTCGGCCAGCGGGGCCACCGAGCAGTACTTC.

This clonotype was counted ten times or more. The chain employs TRBV28 and TRBJ1-1; possible D gene TRBD1, 5 bases. CDR3 size: 12 residues. Looked up from germline, CDR1 is MDHEN and CDR2 is SYDVKM. V was shortened by 8 bases and J by 8 bases, with 15 bases between the two germline ends. The CDR3 sequence is CASGPLGHEAFF. The CDR3 region has the DNA TGTGCCAGCGGCCCCCTCGGACACGAAGCTTTCTTT. The entire variable domain, with the rest obtained from reference TRBV28 and TRBJ1-1, is as follows: DVKVTQSSRYLVKRTGEKVFLECVQDMDHENMFWYRQDPGLGLRLIYFSYDVKMKEKGDIPEGYSVSREKKERFSLILESASTNQTSMYLCASGPLGHEAFFGQGTRLTVV.